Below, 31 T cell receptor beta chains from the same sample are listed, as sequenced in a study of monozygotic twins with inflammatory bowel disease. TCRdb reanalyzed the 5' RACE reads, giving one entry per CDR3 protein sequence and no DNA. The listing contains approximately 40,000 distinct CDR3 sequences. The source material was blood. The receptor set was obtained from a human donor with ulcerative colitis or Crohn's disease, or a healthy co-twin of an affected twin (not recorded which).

The CDR3 region is CSARGREGNQPQHF. The chain uses TRBV20-1 and TRBJ1-5. The CDR3 covers 14 residues. CDR1 and CDR2 from the germline V gene are DFQATT and SNEGSKA (reference sequence).

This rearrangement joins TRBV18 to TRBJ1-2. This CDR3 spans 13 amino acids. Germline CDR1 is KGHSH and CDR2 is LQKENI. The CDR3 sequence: CASSPDGNYGYTF.

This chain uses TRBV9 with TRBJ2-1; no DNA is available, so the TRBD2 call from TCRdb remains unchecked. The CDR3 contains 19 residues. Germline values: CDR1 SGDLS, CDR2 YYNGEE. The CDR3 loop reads CASSVSGTSGSSIYNEQFF.

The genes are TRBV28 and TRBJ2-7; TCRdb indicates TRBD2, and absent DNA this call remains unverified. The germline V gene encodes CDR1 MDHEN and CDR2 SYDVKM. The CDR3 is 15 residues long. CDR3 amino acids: CASSLSGGVSYEQYF.

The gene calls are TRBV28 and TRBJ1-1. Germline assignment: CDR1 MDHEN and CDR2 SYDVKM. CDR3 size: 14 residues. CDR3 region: CATIRPGGNTEAFF.

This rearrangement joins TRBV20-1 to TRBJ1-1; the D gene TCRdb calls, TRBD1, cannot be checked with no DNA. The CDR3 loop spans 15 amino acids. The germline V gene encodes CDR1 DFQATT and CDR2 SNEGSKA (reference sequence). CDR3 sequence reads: CSARPSLTGPVAAFF.

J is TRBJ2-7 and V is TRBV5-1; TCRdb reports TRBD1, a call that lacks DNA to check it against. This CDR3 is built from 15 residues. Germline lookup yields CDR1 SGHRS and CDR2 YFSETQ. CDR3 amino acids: CASSLETGQGYEQYF.

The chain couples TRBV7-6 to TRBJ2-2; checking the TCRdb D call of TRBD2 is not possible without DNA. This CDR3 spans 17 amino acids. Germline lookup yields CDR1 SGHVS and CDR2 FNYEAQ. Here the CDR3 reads CASSLATSWGDTGELFF.

This CDR3 reads CASRRGTSTDTQYF. The rearrangement joins TRBV27 to TRBJ2-3. CDR3 length equals 14 residues. Per germline, CDR1 MNHEY and CDR2 SMNVEV (reference sequence).

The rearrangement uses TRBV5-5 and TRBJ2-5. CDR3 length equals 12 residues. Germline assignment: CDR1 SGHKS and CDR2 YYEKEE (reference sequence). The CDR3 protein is CASSGVKETQYF.

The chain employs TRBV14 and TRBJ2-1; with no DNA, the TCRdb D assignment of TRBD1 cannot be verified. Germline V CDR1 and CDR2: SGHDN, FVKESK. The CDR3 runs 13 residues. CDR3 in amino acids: CASSQDRGQGLFF. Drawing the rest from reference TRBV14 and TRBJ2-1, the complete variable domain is EAGVTQFPSHSVIEKGQTVTLRCDPISGHDNLYWYRRVMGKEIKFLLHFVKESKQDESGMPNNRFLAERTGGTYSTLKVQPAELEDSGVYFCASSQDRGQGLFFGPGTRLTVL.

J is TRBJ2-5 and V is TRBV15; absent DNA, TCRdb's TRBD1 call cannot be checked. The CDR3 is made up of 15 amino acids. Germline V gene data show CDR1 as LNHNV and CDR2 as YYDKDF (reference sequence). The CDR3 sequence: CATSRDPGLQETQYF. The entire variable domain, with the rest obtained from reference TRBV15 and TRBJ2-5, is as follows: DAMVIQNPRYQVTQFGKPVTLSCSQTLNHNVMYWYQQKSSQAPKLLFHYYDKDFNNEADTPDNFQSRRPNTSFCFLDIRSPGLGDTAMYLCATSRDPGLQETQYFGPGTRLLVL.

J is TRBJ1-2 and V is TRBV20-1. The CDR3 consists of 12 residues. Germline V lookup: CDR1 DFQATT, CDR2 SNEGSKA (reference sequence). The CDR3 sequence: CSAMSAGHGYTF.

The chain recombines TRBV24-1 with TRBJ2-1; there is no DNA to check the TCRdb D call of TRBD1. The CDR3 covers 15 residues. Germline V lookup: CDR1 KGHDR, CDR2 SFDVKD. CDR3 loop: CATGTGDRGYNEQFF.

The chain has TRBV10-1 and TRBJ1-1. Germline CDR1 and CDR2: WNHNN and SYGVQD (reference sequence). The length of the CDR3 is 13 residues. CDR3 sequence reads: CASRRQRMTEAFF.

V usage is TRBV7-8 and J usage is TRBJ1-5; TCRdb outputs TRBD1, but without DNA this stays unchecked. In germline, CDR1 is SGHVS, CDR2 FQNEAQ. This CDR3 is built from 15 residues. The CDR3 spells CASSLARGQGQPQHF.

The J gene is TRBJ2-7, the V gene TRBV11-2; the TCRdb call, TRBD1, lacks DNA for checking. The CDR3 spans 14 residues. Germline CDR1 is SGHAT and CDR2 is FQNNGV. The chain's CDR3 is CASSQTGGFYEQYF. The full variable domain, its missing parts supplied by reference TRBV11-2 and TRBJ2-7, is EAGVAQSPRYKIIEKRQSVAFWCNPISGHATLYWYQQILGQGPKLLIQFQNNGVVDDSQLPKDRFSAERLKGVDSTLKIQPAKLEDSAVYLCASSQTGGFYEQYFGPGTRLTVT.

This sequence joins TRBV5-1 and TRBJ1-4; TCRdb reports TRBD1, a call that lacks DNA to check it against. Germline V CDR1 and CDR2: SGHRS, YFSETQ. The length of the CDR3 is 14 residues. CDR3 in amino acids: CASSNQGANEKLFF.

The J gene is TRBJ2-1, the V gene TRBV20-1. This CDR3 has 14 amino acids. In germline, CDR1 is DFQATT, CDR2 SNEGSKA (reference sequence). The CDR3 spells CSAGPLSSYNEQFF.

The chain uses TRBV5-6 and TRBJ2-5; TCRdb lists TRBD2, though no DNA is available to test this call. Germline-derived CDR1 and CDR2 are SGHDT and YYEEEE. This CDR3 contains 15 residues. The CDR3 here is CASSLAAGGRETQYF.

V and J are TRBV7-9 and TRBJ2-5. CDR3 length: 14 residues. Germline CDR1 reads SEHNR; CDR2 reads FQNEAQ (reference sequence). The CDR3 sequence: CASSLDVYQETQYF.

The CDR3 spells CASSSSSTGELFF. This rearrangement joins TRBV7-2 to TRBJ2-2. The CDR3 extends over 13 amino acids. From germline, CDR1 is SGHTA and CDR2 FQGNSA.

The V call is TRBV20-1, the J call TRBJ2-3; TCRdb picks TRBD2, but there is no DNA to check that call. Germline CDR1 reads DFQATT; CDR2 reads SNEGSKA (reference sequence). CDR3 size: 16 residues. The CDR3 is CSAPRLAGGLADTQYF.

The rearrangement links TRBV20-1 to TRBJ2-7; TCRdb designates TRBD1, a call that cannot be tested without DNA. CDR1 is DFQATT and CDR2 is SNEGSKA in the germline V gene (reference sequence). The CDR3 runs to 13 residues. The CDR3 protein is CSAQDRPSYEQYF.

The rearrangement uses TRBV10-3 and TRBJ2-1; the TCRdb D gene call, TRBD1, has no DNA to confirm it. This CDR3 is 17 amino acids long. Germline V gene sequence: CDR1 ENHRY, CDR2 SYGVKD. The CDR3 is CAISEGKTGGLDNEQFF.

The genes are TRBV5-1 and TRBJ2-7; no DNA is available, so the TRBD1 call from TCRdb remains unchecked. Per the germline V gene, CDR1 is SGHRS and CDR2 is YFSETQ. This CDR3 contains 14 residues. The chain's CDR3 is CASSPRDGSYEQYF.

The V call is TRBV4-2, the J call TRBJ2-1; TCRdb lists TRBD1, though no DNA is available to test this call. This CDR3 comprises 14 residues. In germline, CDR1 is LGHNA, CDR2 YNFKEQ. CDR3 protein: CASSLGTTGNEQFF.

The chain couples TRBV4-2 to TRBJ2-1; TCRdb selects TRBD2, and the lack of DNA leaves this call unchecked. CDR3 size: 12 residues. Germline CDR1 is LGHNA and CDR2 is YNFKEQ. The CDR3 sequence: CASSQLANEQFF.

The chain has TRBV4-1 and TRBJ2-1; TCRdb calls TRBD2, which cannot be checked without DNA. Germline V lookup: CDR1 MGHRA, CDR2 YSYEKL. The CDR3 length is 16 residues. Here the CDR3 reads CASSQERLAGYNEQFF.

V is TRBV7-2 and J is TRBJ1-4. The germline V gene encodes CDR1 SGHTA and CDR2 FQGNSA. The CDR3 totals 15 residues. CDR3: CASSLVAAANEKLFF.

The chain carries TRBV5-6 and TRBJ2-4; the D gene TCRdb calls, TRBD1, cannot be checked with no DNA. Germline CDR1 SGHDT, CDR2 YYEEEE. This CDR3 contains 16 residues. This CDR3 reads CASSLRRTDRVLEEYF. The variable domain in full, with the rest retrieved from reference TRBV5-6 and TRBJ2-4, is DAGVTQSPTHLIKTRGQQVTLRCSPKSGHDTVSWYQQALGQGPQFIFQYYEEEERQRGNFPDRFSGHQFPNYSSELNVNALLLGDSALYLCASSLRRTDRVLEEYFGAGTRLSVL.